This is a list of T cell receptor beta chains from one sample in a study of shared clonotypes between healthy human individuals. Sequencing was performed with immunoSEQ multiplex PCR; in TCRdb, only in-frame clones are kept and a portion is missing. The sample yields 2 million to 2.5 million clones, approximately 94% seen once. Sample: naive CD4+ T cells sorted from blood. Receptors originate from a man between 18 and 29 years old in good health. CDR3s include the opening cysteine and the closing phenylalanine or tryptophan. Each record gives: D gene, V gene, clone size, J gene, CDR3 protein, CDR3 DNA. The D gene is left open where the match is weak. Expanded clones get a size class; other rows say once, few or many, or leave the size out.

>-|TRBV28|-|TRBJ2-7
CASSFPGGPLYEQYF
TGTGCCAGCAGTTTCCCCGGGGGGCCTCTCTACGAGCAGTACTTC
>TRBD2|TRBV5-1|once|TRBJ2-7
CASSLAGGSAYEQYF
TGCGCCAGCAGCTTGGCCGGCGGGAGCGCCTACGAGCAGTACTTC
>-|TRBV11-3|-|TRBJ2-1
CASSFPGNNEQFF
TGTGCCAGCAGCTTCCCCGGGAACAATGAGCAGTTCTTC
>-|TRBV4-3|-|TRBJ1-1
CASSQDLKNTEAFF
TGCGCCAGCAGCCAAGATCTGAAGAACACTGAAGCTTTCTTT
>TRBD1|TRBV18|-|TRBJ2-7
CASSPGAGGASYEQYF
TGTGCCAGCTCACCAGGTGCAGGGGGCGCATCCTACGAGCAGTACTTC
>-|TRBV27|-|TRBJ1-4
CASSPMGGNNEKLFF
TGTGCCAGCAGCCCCATGGGGGGAAATAATGAAAAACTGTTTTTT
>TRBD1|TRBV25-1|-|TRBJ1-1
CASSQPGTGVNTEAFF
TGTGCCAGCAGTCAACCCGGGACAGGGGTGAACACTGAAGCTTTCTTT
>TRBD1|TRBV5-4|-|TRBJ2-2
CASSRDRGTGELFF
TGTGCCAGCAGCCGGGACAGGGGAACCGGGGAGCTGTTTTTT
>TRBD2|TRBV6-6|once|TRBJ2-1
CASSYSGGRGNEQFF
TGTGCCAGCAGTTACTCTGGCGGGAGGGGCAATGAGCAGTTCTTC
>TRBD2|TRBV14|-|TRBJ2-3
CASSYKRGGPWSRATDTQYF
TGTGCCAGCAGCTATAAGCGGGGGGGCCCGTGGTCCAGGGCCACAGATACGCAGTATTTT
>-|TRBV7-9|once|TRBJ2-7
CASSLSYYEQYF
TGTGCCAGCAGCTTATCCTACTACGAGCAGTACTTC
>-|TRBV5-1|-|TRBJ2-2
CASSLGIGELFF
TGCGCCAGCAGCTTAGGAATCGGGGAGCTGTTTTTT
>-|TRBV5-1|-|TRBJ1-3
CASSLAFGSGNTIYF
TGCGCCAGCAGCTTGGCCTTCGGGTCTGGGAACACCATATATTTT
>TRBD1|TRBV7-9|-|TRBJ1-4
CASLEGGPKEKLFF
TGTGCCAGCTTAGAAGGGGGCCCTAAGGAAAAACTGTTTTTT
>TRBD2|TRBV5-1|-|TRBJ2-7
CASSLGGTSRRYEQYF
TGCGCCAGCAGCTTGGGAGGGACTAGCAGACGATACGAGCAGTACTTC
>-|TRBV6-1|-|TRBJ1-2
CASSEENSEVRGYTF
TGTGCCAGCAGTGAAGAGAACTCAGAGGTGCGTGGCTACACCTTC
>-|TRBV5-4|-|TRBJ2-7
CASSLGGANYEQYF
TGTGCCAGCAGCTTGGGGGGGGCAAATTACGAGCAGTACTTC
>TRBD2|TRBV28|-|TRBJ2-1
CASSFSPGLAYNEQFF
TGTGCCAGCAGTTTTTCCCCGGGACTAGCGTACAATGAGCAGTTCTTC
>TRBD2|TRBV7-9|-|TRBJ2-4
CASSQSGTSGNIQYF
TGTGCCAGCAGTCAATCCGGGACTAGCGGAAACATTCAGTACTTC
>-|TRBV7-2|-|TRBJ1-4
CASSTSGPLLEKLFF
TGTGCCAGCAGCACATCAGGGCCCTTGCTGGAAAAACTGTTTTTT
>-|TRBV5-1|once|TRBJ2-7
CASSLAGLPGDEQYF
TGCGCCAGCAGCTTGGCCGGTCTTCCAGGGGACGAGCAGTACTTC
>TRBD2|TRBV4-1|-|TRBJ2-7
CASSQEVASGYEQYF
TGCGCCAGCAGCCAAGAGGTAGCTAGCGGCTACGAGCAGTACTTC
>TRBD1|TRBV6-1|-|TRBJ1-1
CASSEAGPGGENTEAFF
TGTGCCAGCAGTGAAGCCGGCCCAGGGGGCGAAAACACTGAAGCTTTCTTT
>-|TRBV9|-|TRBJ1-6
CASSLRGVNSPLHF
TGTGCCAGCAGCCTCAGAGGGGTTAATTCACCCCTCCACTTT
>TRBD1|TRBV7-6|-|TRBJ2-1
CASSRGTGGYNEQFF
TGTGCCAGCAGCCGAGGGACAGGGGGTTACAATGAGCAGTTCTTC
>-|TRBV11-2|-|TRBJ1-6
CASSLGRARVGNSPLHF
TGTGCCAGCAGCTTAGGGCGCGCGCGGGTTGGTAATTCACCCCTCCACTTT
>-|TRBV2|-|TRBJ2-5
CASSVVQETQYF
TGTGCCAGCAGTGTCGTTCAAGAGACCCAGTACTTC
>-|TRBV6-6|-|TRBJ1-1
CASSYPSLLAEAFF
TGTGCCAGCAGTTACCCTTCTCTTCTGGCTGAAGCTTTCTTT
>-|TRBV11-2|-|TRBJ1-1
CASSLERLAGGTEAFF
TGTGCCAGCAGCTTAGAACGACTGGCGGGCGGCACTGAAGCTTTCTTT
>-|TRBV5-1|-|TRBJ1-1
CASSLAAGEVYAEAFF
TGCGCCAGCAGCTTGGCCGCAGGGGAGGTGTACGCTGAAGCTTTCTTT
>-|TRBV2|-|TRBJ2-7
CASSEAHHEQYF
TGTGCCAGCAGTGAAGCGCACCACGAGCAGTACTTC
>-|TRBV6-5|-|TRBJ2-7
CASSYIGDKPYEQYF
TGTGCCAGCAGTTACATAGGGGACAAACCCTACGAGCAGTACTTC
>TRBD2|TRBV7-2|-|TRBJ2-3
CASSLALAGADTQYF
TGTGCCAGCAGCTTAGCCCTAGCGGGCGCAGATACGCAGTATTTT
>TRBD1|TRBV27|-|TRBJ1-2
CASSPSPGQGPGGYTF
TGTGCCAGCAGTCCCTCTCCGGGACAGGGGCCCGGGGGCTACACCTTC
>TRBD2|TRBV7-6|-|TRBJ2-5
CASSYAGTSLIQETQYF
TGTGCCAGCAGCTATGCGGGGACTAGCCTTATACAAGAGACCCAGTACTTC
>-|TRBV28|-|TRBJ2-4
CASSTGGVAKNIQYF
TGTGCCAGCAGTACCGGCGGGGTAGCCAAAAACATTCAGTACTTC
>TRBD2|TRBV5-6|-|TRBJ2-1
CASSAPWEGTSSYNEQFF
TGTGCCAGCAGCGCACCCTGGGAGGGGACTAGCTCCTACAATGAGCAGTTCTTC
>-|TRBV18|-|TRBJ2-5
CASSPGRLETQYF
TGTGCCAGCTCACCGGGGAGATTAGAGACCCAGTACTTC
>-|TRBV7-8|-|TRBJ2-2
CASSPGGTGELFF
TGTGCCAGCAGCCCAGGCGGCACCGGGGAGCTGTTTTTT
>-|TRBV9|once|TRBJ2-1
CASSVVDRPYNEQFF
TGTGCCAGCAGCGTCGTGGACAGACCATACAATGAGCAGTTCTTC
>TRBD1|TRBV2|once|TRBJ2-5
CASSITGGRETQYF
TGTGCCAGCAGTATCACAGGGGGCAGAGAGACCCAGTACTTC
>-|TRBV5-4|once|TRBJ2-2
CASSSSAARTPGELFF
TGTGCCAGCAGCTCTTCGGCCGCGAGGACGCCCGGGGAGCTGTTTTTT
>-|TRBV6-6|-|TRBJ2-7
CASSYSEGTGYEQYF
TGTGCCAGCAGTTACTCTGAGGGTACGGGGTACGAGCAGTACTTC
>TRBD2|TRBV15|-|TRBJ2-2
CATSRDGTSGRTGELFF
TGTGCCACCAGCAGAGATGGGACTAGCGGGAGGACCGGGGAGCTGTTTTTT
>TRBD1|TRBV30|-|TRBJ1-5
CAWSGTGDQPQHF
TGTGCCTGGAGCGGGACAGGGGATCAGCCCCAGCATTTT
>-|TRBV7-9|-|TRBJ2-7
CASSLTAGGYSYEQYF
TGTGCCAGCAGCTTGACGGCCGGGGGATACTCCTACGAGCAGTACTTC
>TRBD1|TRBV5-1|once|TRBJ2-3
CASSPGQGGDTQYF
TGCGCCAGCAGTCCGGGACAGGGAGGAGATACGCAGTATTTT
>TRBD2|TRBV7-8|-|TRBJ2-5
CASSPRAGQETQYF
TGTGCCAGCAGCCCCCGAGCGGGGCAAGAGACCCAGTACTTC